This record looks at one T cell receptor (beta chain) sequence and its context. No antigen is known for it. This entry is derived from a study of cytomegalovirus exposure and HLA in healthy donors. Study results and caveats: Earlier findings revealed that most TCR beta V segments proved productive either about 87% or about 30% of the time. Clonal expansion was found to be greater in HLA-associated TCR beta chains than in equally common others in a later analysis.

This PCR relied on a set of 60 Vbeta primers and 13 Jbeta primers. As processed by the authors: A follow-up analysis tallied about 80 million unique TCR beta chains, approximately 10 million shared. TCRdb's table, derived via immunoSEQ multiplex PCR, lists solely in-frame clones and lacks some. The V and J calls and clone size come from that table; D and trimming were worked out from the DNA. The profile shows around 130,000 clones, 81% of them singletons. Deletions cut 3 bases from V and 8 bases from J, with 13 bases between. Per the germline V gene, CDR1 is MNHEY and CDR2 is SMNVEV (reference sequence). The CDR3 consists of 13 residues.

This chain connects TRBV27 to TRBJ1-2; D perhaps matches TRBD1 (6 bases). This TCR was sampled from a man aged 18 to 30 in good health and CMV-seronegative. Sequenced sample: PBMCs. CDR3 coding DNA: TGTGCCAGCAGTTTGCTCGGACAGCCCGGCTACACCTTC. Translating gives CASSLLGQPGYTF.